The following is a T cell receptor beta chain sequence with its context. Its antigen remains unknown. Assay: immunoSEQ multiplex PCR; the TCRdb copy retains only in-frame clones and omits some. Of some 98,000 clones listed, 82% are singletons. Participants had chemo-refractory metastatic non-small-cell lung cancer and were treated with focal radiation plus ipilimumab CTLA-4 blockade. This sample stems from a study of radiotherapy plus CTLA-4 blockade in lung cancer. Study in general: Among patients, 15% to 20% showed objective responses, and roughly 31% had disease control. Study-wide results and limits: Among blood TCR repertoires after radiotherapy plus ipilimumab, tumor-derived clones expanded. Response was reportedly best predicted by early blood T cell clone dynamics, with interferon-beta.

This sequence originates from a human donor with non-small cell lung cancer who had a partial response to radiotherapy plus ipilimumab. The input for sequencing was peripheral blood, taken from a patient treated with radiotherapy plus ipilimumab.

The CDR3 DNA follows: TGTGCCAGTAGTATTGGTCCGGGAACCTACAATGAGCAGTTCTTC. Encoded protein: CASSIGPGTYNEQFF. The J gene is TRBJ2-1, the V gene TRBV19; D might be TRBD2 (5 bases). Between the trimmed V and J ends, which lost 3 bases and 2 bases, there was a span of 11 bases. Per germline, CDR1 LNHDA and CDR2 SQIVND (reference sequence). This CDR3 is 15 amino acids long.